These T cell receptor beta chains were read from a single sample in a study of PD-1 blockade in classical Hodgkin lymphoma. Sequenced by immunoSEQ multiplex PCR; TCRdb stores in-frame clones only, minus some. This table has tens of thousands of clones, roughly 73% appearing once. Sequenced here: peripheral blood mononuclear cells (PBMCs), sampled before the second cycle of nivolumab. The receptors originated from a human donor with classical Hodgkin lymphoma. The CDR3 runs from the conserved cysteine through the conserved F or W. The order of the fields is clone size, J gene, V gene, D gene, CDR3 protein, CDR3 DNA. The D gene is left open where the match is weak. Expanded clones get a size class; other rows say once, few or many, or leave the size out.

clone size: -
J gene: TRBJ1-4
V gene: TRBV27
D gene: -
CDR3 protein: CASSFGGGYEKLFF
CDR3 DNA: TGTGCCAGCAGTTTTGGGGGGGGGTATGAAAAACTGTTTTTT

clone size: -
J gene: TRBJ1-1
V gene: TRBV27
D gene: TRBD1
CDR3 protein: CASSFTTGATEAFF
CDR3 DNA: TGTGCCAGCAGCTTCACGACAGGGGCCACTGAAGCTTTCTTT

clone size: -
J gene: TRBJ2-7
V gene: TRBV7-2
D gene: TRBD1
CDR3 protein: CASSLGTGGPYEQYF
CDR3 DNA: TGTGCCAGCAGCTTAGGAACAGGGGGCCCCTACGAGCAGTACTTC

clone size: -
J gene: TRBJ2-7
V gene: TRBV28
D gene: TRBD2
CDR3 protein: CASSLVGGTSSGYEQYF
CDR3 DNA: TGTGCCAGCAGTCTCGTCGGTGGGACTAGTAGCGGATACGAGCAGTACTTC

clone size: -
J gene: TRBJ2-7
V gene: TRBV28
D gene: TRBD2
CDR3 protein: CASSPQTSGVTYEQYF
CDR3 DNA: TGTGCCAGCAGCCCCCAGACTAGCGGGGTTACCTACGAGCAGTACTTC

clone size: once
J gene: TRBJ2-2
V gene: TRBV19
D gene: -
CDR3 protein: CASSIGRGEGELFF
CDR3 DNA: TGTGCCAGTAGTATCGGCAGGGGAGAAGGGGAGCTGTTTTTT

clone size: few
J gene: TRBJ1-1
V gene: TRBV19
D gene: -
CDR3 protein: CASNNIPATEAFF
CDR3 DNA: TGTGCCAGTAATAATATTCCGGCTACTGAAGCTTTCTTT

clone size: -
J gene: TRBJ2-1
V gene: TRBV5-1
D gene: TRBD2
CDR3 protein: CASSLPRTSGYNEQFF
CDR3 DNA: TGCGCCAGCAGCTTACCTAGGACTAGCGGCTACAATGAGCAGTTCTTC

clone size: -
J gene: TRBJ1-5
V gene: TRBV4-1
D gene: -
CDR3 protein: CASSQGLGGARQPQHF
CDR3 DNA: TGCGCCAGCAGCCAAGGGTTGGGGGGGGCTCGTCAGCCCCAGCATTTT

clone size: few
J gene: TRBJ1-5
V gene: TRBV27
D gene: -
CDR3 protein: CASSLYGPGRQPQHF
CDR3 DNA: TGTGCCAGCAGTTTATACGGGCCAGGGAGGCAGCCCCAGCATTTT

clone size: few
J gene: TRBJ1-1
V gene: TRBV7-9
D gene: -
CDR3 protein: CASSLSSNTEAFF
CDR3 DNA: TGTGCCAGCAGCTTGAGCTCGAACACTGAAGCTTTCTTT

clone size: -
J gene: TRBJ2-7
V gene: TRBV7-2
D gene: TRBD2
CDR3 protein: CASSLRGLQSYEQYF
CDR3 DNA: TGTGCCAGCAGCTTGAGGGGACTACAATCCTACGAGCAGTACTTC

clone size: -
J gene: TRBJ2-1
V gene: TRBV4-1
D gene: TRBD2
CDR3 protein: CASSLAGGSYNEQFF
CDR3 DNA: TGCGCCAGCAGTCTAGCGGGAGGCTCCTACAATGAGCAGTTCTTC

clone size: -
J gene: TRBJ1-3
V gene: TRBV5-1
D gene: TRBD1
CDR3 protein: CASSPGQGSGGNTIYF
CDR3 DNA: TGCGCCAGCAGCCCGGGACAGGGGAGTGGTGGAAACACCATATATTTT

clone size: -
J gene: TRBJ2-3
V gene: TRBV10-3
D gene: -
CDR3 protein: CAISESNSVSSTDTQYF
CDR3 DNA: TGTGCCATCAGTGAGTCGAACAGCGTCTCGAGCACAGATACGCAGTATTTT

clone size: -
J gene: TRBJ2-7
V gene: TRBV11-2
D gene: -
CDR3 protein: CASSLKGEGSYEQYF
CDR3 DNA: TGTGCCAGCAGCTTAAAGGGGGAAGGCTCCTACGAGCAGTACTTC

clone size: -
J gene: TRBJ2-1
V gene: TRBV11-2
D gene: -
CDR3 protein: CASSLGHSSYNEQFF
CDR3 DNA: TGTGCCAGCAGCTTAGGACACAGCTCCTACAATGAGCAGTTCTTC

clone size: -
J gene: TRBJ1-1
V gene: TRBV6-5
D gene: TRBD1
CDR3 protein: CASRGQGAKGTEAFF
CDR3 DNA: TGTGCCAGCAGGGGACAGGGGGCGAAGGGGACTGAAGCTTTCTTT

clone size: -
J gene: TRBJ2-7
V gene: TRBV7-2
D gene: TRBD2
CDR3 protein: CASSAGREGYEQYF
CDR3 DNA: TGTGCCAGCAGCGCGGGACGGGAGGGCTACGAGCAGTACTTC

clone size: few
J gene: TRBJ1-1
V gene: TRBV7-9
D gene: -
CDR3 protein: CASSLVQGRTEAFF
CDR3 DNA: TGTGCCAGCAGCTTAGTACAGGGTCGAACTGAAGCTTTCTTT

clone size: -
J gene: TRBJ1-4
V gene: TRBV7-8
D gene: TRBD1
CDR3 protein: CASSLVLRRDSNEKLFF
CDR3 DNA: TGTGCCAGCAGCTTAGTCCTTCGAAGGGACAGTAATGAAAAACTGTTTTTT

clone size: -
J gene: TRBJ2-3
V gene: TRBV9
D gene: -
CDR3 protein: CASSVRLGPDTQYF
CDR3 DNA: TGTGCCAGCAGCGTCCGACTTGGGCCAGATACGCAGTATTTT

clone size: -
J gene: TRBJ2-1
V gene: TRBV6-1
D gene: -
CDR3 protein: CASSDTGVPPNEQFF
CDR3 DNA: TGTGCCAGCAGTGATACTGGGGTTCCCCCTAATGAGCAGTTCTTC

clone size: -
J gene: TRBJ1-1
V gene: TRBV6-5
D gene: TRBD1
CDR3 protein: CASSPRTGANTEAFF
CDR3 DNA: TGTGCCAGCAGTCCAAGGACAGGGGCGAACACTGAAGCTTTCTTT

clone size: -
J gene: TRBJ2-3
V gene: TRBV27
D gene: -
CDR3 protein: CASSLRDTQYF
CDR3 DNA: TGTGCCAGCAGTTTGAGAGATACGCAGTATTTT

clone size: -
J gene: TRBJ2-1
V gene: TRBV27
D gene: TRBD2
CDR3 protein: CASRLAGGPSGDNEQFF
CDR3 DNA: TGTGCCAGCCGCCTAGCGGGGGGGCCAAGCGGAGACAATGAGCAGTTCTTC

clone size: -
J gene: TRBJ2-5
V gene: TRBV6-5
D gene: TRBD1
CDR3 protein: CASRDRGETQYF
CDR3 DNA: TGTGCCAGCCGGGACAGGGGGGAGACCCAGTACTTC

clone size: -
J gene: TRBJ2-5
V gene: TRBV7-2
D gene: -
CDR3 protein: CASSLKASNLVQTQYF
CDR3 DNA: TGTGCCAGCAGCCTAAAGGCCAGCAACCTCGTACAGACCCAGTACTTC

clone size: -
J gene: TRBJ2-1
V gene: TRBV7-9
D gene: -
CDR3 protein: CASTQLPSSYNEQFF
CDR3 DNA: TGTGCCAGCACCCAACTCCCCAGCTCCTACAATGAGCAGTTCTTC

clone size: -
J gene: TRBJ2-7
V gene: TRBV29-1
D gene: -
CDR3 protein: CSVGYSDRYEQYF
CDR3 DNA: TGCAGCGTTGGATACAGCGATCGGTACGAGCAGTACTTC

clone size: -
J gene: TRBJ1-1
V gene: TRBV7-9
D gene: TRBD1
CDR3 protein: CASSLVVMGTGFNTEAFF
CDR3 DNA: TGTGCCAGCAGCTTAGTGGTCATGGGGACAGGGTTTAACACTGAAGCTTTCTTT

clone size: -
J gene: TRBJ2-7
V gene: TRBV11-2
D gene: -
CDR3 protein: CASSDNTYEQYF
CDR3 DNA: TGTGCCAGCAGCGACAACACCTACGAGCAGTACTTC

clone size: -
J gene: TRBJ2-5
V gene: TRBV28
D gene: TRBD2
CDR3 protein: CASSLVRRGGLAGHQEETQYF
CDR3 DNA: TGTGCCAGCAGTTTGGTCCGCAGGGGTGGACTAGCGGGCCACCAGGAAGAGACCCAGTACTTC

clone size: -
J gene: TRBJ2-1
V gene: TRBV9
D gene: TRBD2
CDR3 protein: CASSPRGLADWSSYNEQFF
CDR3 DNA: TGTGCCAGCAGCCCTCGTGGGCTAGCGGATTGGAGCTCCTACAATGAGCAGTTCTTC

clone size: -
J gene: TRBJ2-7
V gene: TRBV5-1
D gene: TRBD1
CDR3 protein: CASSLRTGGYEQYF
CDR3 DNA: TGCGCCAGCAGCCTCCGGACAGGGGGCTACGAGCAGTACTTC

clone size: -
J gene: TRBJ2-1
V gene: TRBV18
D gene: -
CDR3 protein: CASSPPAGTQGEQFF
CDR3 DNA: TGTGCCAGCTCACCCCCTGCCGGGACACAGGGTGAGCAGTTCTTC

clone size: -
J gene: TRBJ2-5
V gene: TRBV7-9
D gene: TRBD2
CDR3 protein: CASSLVGLDILETQYF
CDR3 DNA: TGTGCCAGCAGCTTAGTAGGACTAGATATCCTAGAGACCCAGTACTTC

clone size: few
J gene: TRBJ1-1
V gene: TRBV6-1
D gene: -
CDR3 protein: CASSVHPPANTEAFF
CDR3 DNA: TGTGCCAGCAGTGTTCACCCCCCAGCGAACACTGAAGCTTTCTTT

clone size: -
J gene: TRBJ1-1
V gene: TRBV5-6
D gene: -
CDR3 protein: CASSFYGLNTEAFF
CDR3 DNA: TGTGCCAGCAGCTTTTACGGGTTGAACACTGAAGCTTTCTTT

clone size: -
J gene: TRBJ1-5
V gene: TRBV7-9
D gene: -
CDR3 protein: CASSFKGDNQPQHF
CDR3 DNA: TGTGCCAGCAGCTTCAAAGGGGACAATCAGCCCCAGCATTTT

clone size: -
J gene: TRBJ1-1
V gene: TRBV18
D gene: TRBD1
CDR3 protein: CASSPKTGESTEAFF
CDR3 DNA: TGTGCCAGCTCACCGAAGACAGGGGAAAGCACTGAAGCTTTCTTT

clone size: -
J gene: TRBJ2-2
V gene: TRBV4-1
D gene: -
CDR3 protein: CASSQRENTGELFF
CDR3 DNA: TGCGCCAGCAGCCAGCGGGAGAACACCGGGGAGCTGTTTTTT

clone size: -
J gene: TRBJ2-7
V gene: TRBV7-9
D gene: -
CDR3 protein: CASSDSTESPYEQYF
CDR3 DNA: TGTGCCAGCAGCGACTCGACAGAGTCACCGTACGAGCAGTACTTC

clone size: -
J gene: TRBJ2-1
V gene: TRBV10-2
D gene: -
CDR3 protein: CASGGISGSSYNEQFF
CDR3 DNA: TGCGCCAGCGGGGGAATATCAGGCAGCTCCTACAATGAGCAGTTCTTC

clone size: -
J gene: TRBJ1-2
V gene: TRBV23-1
D gene: -
CDR3 protein: CASRPGEGFYGYTF
CDR3 DNA: TGCGCCAGCAGGCCGGGAGAGGGATTCTATGGCTACACCTTC

clone size: -
J gene: TRBJ1-2
V gene: TRBV30
D gene: TRBD1
CDR3 protein: CAWTRRGAYGYTF
CDR3 DNA: TGTGCTTGGACCCGCAGGGGGGCCTATGGCTACACCTTC

clone size: -
J gene: TRBJ1-2
V gene: TRBV6-5
D gene: TRBD1
CDR3 protein: CASSPQGNYGYTF
CDR3 DNA: TGTGCCAGCAGCCCACAGGGGAACTATGGCTACACCTTC

clone size: -
J gene: TRBJ2-2
V gene: TRBV4-1
D gene: TRBD1
CDR3 protein: CASRPSDRGGNGELFF
CDR3 DNA: TGCGCCAGCAGACCCTCGGACAGGGGCGGTAATGGGGAGCTGTTTTTT